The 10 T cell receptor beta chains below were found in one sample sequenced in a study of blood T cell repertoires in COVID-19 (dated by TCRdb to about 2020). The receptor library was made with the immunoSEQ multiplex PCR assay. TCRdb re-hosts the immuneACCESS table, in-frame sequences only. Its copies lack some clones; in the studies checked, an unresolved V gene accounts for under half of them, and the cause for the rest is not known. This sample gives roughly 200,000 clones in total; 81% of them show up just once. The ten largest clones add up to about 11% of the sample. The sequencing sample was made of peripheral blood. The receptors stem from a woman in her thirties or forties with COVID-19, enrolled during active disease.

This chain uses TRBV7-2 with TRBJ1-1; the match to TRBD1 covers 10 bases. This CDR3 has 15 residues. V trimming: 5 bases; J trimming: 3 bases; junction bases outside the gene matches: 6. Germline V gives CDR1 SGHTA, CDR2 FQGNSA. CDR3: CASSPGQGGYTEAFF. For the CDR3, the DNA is TGTGCCAGCAGCCCAGGACAGGGGGGGTACACTGAAGCTTTCTTT.

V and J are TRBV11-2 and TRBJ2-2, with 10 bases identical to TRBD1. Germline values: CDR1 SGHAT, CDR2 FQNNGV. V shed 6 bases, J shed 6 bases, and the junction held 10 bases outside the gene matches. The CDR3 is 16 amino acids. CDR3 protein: CASRSSGTGVAGELFF. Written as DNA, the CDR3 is TGTGCCAGCAGATCCTCCGGGACAGGGGTTGCCGGGGAGCTGTTTTTT.

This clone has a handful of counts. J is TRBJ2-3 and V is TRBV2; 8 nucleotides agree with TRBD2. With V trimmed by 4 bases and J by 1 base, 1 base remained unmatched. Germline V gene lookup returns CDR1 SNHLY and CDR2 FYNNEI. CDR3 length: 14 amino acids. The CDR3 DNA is TGTGCCAGCAGTGGGACTAGCCGCACAGATACGCAGTATTTT. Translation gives CASSGTSRTDTQYF.

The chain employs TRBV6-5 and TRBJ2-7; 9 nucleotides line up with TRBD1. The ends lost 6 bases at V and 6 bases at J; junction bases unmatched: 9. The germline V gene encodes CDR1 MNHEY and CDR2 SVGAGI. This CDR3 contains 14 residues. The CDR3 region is CASSPGTGRAEQYF. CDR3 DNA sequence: TGTGCCAGCAGCCCCGGGACAGGGCGGGCCGAGCAGTACTTC.

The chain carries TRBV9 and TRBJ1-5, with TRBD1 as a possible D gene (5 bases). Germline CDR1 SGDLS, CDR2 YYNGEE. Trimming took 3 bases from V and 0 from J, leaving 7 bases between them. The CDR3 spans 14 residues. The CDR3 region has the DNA TGTGCCAGCAGCGCACAGGATAGCAATCAGCCCCAGCATTTT. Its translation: CASSAQDSNQPQHF. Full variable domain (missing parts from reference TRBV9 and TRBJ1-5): DSGVTQTPKHLITATGQRVTLRCSPRSGDLSVYWYQQSLDQGLQFLIQYYNGEERAKGNILERFSAQQFPDLHSELNLSSLELGDSALYFCASSAQDSNQPQHFGDGTRLSIL.

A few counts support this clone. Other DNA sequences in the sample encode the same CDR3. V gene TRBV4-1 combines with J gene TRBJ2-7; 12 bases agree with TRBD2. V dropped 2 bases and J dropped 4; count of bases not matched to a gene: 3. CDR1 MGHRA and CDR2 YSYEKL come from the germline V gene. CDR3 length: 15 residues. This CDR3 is CASSQPTSGSYEQYF. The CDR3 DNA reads TGCGCCAGCAGCCAACCGACTAGCGGGAGTTACGAGCAGTACTTC.

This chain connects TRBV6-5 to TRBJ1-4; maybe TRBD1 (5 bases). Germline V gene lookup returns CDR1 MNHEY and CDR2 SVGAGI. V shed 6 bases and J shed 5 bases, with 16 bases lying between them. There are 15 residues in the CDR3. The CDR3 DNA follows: TGTGCCAGCAGCCGGAACTTCGGGGGGAATGAAAAACTGTTTTTT. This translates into CASSRNFGGNEKLFF.

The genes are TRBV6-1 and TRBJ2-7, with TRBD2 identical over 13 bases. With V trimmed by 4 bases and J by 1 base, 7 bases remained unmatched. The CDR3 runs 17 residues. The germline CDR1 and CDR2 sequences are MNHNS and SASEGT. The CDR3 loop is CASSGLAGGPRSYEQYF. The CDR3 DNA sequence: TGTGCCAGCAGTGGACTAGCGGGAGGCCCCAGGTCCTACGAGCAGTACTTC.

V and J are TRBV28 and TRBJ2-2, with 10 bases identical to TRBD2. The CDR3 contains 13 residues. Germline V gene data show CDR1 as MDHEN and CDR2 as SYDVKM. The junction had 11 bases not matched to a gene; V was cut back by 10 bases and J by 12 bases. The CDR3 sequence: CAIREASGSKLFF. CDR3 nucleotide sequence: TGTGCCATTCGCGAGGCTAGCGGGAGTAAGCTGTTTTTT.

The CDR3 sequence is CASSSPPGTGGTEAFF. The CDR3 nucleotides are TGTGCCAGCAGTTCGCCCCCCGGGACAGGGGGGACTGAAGCTTTCTTT. The chain carries TRBV28 and TRBJ1-1, with 11 bases that match TRBD1. After removal of 4 bases from V and 5 bases from J, the junction contained 9 bases not matched to a gene. The CDR3 is 16 amino acids. The V gene's germline CDR1 is MDHEN and CDR2 SYDVKM.